This T cell receptor beta chain emerged from a study of T cell responses to AZD1222 COVID-19 vaccine. General study results and limits: Of the AZD1222 recipients, only 5 or 6 were seropositive at baseline. Per reports, nearly half of all spike-specific TCRs target regions that are unmutated in variants.

Some clones are missing from TCRdb's copy, which holds only in-frame ones; the method was immunoSEQ multiplex PCR. There are about 170,000 clones in the sample; approximately 95% occur only once, and about 3.9% lies in the top ten. About this clone: Its antigen is still unknown.

CDR1 and CDR2 (germline): SGHDN, FVKESK. This CDR3 region has 12 residues. Deletions cut 1 base from V and 2 bases from J, with 0 bases between. The receptor was isolated from an adult in good health. The chain uses TRBV14 and TRBJ1-5; no clear D. Sequenced material: peripheral blood, taken on day 0 of AZD1222 vaccination. This CDR3 is CASSQGNQPQHF. CDR3 DNA sequence: TGTGCCAGCAGCCAAGGCAATCAGCCCCAGCATTTT.